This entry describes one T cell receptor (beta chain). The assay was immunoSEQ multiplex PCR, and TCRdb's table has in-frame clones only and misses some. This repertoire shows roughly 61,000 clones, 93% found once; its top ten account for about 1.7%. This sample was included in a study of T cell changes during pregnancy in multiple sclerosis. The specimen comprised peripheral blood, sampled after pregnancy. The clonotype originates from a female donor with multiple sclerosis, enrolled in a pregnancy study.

CDR3 coding DNA: TGTGCCAGCAGCTTGGAGTCTAGCGGGGCACGTTGGGAGCAGTACTTC. Its protein is CASSLESSGARWEQYF. The V and J genes are TRBV5-6 and TRBJ2-7, with TRBD2 identical over 9 bases. V lost 0 bases and J lost 7; bases outside the gene matches: 11. The CDR3 contains 16 residues. Germline CDR1 is SGHDT and CDR2 is YYEEEE.